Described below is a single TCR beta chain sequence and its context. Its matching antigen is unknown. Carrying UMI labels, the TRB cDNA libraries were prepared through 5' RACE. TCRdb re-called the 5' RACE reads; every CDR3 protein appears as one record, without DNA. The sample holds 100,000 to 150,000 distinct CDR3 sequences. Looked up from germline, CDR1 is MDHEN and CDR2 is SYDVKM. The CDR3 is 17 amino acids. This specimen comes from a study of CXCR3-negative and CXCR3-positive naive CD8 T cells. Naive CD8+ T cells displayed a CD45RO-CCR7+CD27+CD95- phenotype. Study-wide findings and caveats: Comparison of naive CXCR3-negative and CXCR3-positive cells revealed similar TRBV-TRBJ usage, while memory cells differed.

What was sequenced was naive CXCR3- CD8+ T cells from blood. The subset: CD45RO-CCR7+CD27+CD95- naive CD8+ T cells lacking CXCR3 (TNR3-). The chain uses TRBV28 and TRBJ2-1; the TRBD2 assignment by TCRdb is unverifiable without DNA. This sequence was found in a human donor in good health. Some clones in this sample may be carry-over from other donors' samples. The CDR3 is CASSPWTSGGQVNEQFF.